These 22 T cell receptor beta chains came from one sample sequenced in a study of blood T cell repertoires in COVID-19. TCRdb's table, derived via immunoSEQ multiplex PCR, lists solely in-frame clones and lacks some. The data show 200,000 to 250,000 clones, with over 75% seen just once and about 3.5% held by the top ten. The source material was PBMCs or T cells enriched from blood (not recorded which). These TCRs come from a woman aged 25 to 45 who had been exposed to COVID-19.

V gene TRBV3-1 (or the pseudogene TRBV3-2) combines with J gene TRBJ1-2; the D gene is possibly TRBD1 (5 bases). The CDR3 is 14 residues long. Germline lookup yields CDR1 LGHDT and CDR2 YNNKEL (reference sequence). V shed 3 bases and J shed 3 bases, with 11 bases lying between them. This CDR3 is CASSQTSGDYGYTF. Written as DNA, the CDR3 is TGTGCCAGCAGCCAGACGTCGGGGGACTATGGCTACACCTTC.

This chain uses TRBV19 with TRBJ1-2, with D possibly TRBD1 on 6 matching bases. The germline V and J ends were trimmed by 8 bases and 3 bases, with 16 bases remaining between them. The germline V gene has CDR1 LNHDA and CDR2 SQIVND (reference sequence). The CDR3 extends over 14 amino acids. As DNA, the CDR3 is TGTGCCAGTCGTTTGGACAGCGATTACTATGGCTACACCTTC. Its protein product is CASRLDSDYYGYTF.

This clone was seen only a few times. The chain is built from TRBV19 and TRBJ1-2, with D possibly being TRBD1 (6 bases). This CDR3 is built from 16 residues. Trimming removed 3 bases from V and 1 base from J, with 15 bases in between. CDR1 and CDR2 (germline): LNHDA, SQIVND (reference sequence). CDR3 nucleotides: TGTGCCAGTAGTATGACGGGAACAGGGTATAACTATGGCTACACCTTC. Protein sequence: CASSMTGTGYNYGYTF.

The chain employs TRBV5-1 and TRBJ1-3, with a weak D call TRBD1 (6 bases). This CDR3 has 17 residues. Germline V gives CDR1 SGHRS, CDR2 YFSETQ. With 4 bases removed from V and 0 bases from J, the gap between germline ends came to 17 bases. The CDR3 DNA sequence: TGCGCCAGCAGCATGGGGAAAAACAGGGTCTCTGGAAACACCATATATTTT. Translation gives CASSMGKNRVSGNTIYF.

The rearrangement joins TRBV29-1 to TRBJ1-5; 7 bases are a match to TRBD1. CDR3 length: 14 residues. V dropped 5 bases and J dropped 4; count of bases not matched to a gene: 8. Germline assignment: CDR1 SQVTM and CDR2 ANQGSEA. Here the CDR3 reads CSVQTGAGNQPQHF. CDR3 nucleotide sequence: TGCAGCGTTCAAACAGGGGCTGGGAATCAGCCCCAGCATTTT.

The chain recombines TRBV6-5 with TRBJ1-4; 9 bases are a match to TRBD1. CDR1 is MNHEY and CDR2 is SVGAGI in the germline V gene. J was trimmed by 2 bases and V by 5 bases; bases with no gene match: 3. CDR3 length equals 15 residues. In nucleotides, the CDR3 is TGTGCCAGCAGTATACAGGGGGCGACTAATGAAAAACTGTTTTTT. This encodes CASSIQGATNEKLFF.

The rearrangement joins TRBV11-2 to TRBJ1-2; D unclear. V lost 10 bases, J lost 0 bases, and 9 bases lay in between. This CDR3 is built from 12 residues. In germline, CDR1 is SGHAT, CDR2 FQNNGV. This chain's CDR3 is CATAVPNYGYTF. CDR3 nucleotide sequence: TGTGCCACCGCGGTTCCTAACTATGGCTACACCTTC.

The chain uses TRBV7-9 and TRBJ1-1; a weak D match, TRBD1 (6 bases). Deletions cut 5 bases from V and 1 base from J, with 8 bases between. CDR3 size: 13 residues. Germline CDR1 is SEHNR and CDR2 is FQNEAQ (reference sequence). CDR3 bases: TGTGCCAGCAGCGACAGGCGGAACACTGAAGCTTTCTTT. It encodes CASSDRRNTEAFF.

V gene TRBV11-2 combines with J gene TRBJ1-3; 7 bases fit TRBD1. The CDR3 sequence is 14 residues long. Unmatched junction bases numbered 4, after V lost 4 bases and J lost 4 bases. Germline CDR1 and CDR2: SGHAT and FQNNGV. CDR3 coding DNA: TGTGCCAGCAGCTCCCGGACAGGCGGAAACACCATATATTTT. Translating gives CASSSRTGGNTIYF.

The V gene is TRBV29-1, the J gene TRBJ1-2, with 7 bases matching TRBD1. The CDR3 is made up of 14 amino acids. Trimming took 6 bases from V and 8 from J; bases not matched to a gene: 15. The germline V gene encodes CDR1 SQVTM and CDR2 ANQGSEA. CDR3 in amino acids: CSVGTRGVPSGYTF. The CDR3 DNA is TGCAGCGTCGGAACCAGGGGGGTTCCCTCGGGCTACACCTTC.

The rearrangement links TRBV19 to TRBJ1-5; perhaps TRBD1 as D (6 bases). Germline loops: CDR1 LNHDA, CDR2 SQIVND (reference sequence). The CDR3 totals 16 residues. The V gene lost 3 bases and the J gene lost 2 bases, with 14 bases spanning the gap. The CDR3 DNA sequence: TGTGCCAGTAGTATCCAGGGAGGGGGGGGCAATCAGCCCCAGCATTTT. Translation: CASSIQGGGGNQPQHF.

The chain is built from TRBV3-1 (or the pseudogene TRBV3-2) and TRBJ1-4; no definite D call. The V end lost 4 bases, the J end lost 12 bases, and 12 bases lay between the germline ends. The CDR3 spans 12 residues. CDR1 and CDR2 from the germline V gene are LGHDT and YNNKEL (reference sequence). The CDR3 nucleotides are TGTGCCAGCAGCCTGTCAGGCAAGCAACTGTTTTTT. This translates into CASSLSGKQLFF.

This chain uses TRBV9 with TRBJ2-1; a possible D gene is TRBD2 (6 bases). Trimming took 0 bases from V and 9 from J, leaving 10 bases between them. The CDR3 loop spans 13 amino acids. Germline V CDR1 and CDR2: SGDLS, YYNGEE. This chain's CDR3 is CASSVDLGGEQFF. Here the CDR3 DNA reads TGTGCCAGCAGCGTAGATCTGGGGGGTGAGCAGTTCTTC.

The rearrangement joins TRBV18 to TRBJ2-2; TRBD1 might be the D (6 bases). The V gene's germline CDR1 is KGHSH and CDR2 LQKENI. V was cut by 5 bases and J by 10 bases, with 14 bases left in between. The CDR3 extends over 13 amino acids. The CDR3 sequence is CASSARPGAELFF. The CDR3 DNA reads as TGTGCCAGCTCAGCGAGACCAGGGGCGGAGCTGTTTTTT.

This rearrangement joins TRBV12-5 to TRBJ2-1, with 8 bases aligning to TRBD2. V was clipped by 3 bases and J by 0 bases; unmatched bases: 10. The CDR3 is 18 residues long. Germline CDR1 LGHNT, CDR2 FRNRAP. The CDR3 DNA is TGTGCTAGTGGTTTAGGCCTAGCGGGCCTCAGCTCCTACAATGAGCAGTTCTTC. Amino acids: CASGLGLAGLSSYNEQFF.

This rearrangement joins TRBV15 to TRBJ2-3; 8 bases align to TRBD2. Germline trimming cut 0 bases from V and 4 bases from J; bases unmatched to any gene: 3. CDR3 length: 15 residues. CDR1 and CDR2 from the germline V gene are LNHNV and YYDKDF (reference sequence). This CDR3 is CATSRDGRGSDTQYF. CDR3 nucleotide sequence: TGTGCCACCAGCAGAGACGGGAGGGGGTCAGATACGCAGTATTTT.

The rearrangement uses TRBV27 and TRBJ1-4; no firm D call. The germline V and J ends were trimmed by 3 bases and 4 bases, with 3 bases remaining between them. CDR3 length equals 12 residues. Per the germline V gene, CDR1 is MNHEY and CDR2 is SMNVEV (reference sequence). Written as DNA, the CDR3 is TGTGCCAGCAGTTTCCGTAATGAAAAACTGTTTTTT. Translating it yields CASSFRNEKLFF.

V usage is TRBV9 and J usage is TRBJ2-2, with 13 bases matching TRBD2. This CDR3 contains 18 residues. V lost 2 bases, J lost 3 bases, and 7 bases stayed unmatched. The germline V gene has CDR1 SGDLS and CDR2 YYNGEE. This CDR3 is CASSVIGLAGAHTGELFF. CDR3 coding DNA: TGTGCCAGCAGCGTCATAGGACTAGCGGGAGCTCACACCGGGGAGCTGTTTTTT.

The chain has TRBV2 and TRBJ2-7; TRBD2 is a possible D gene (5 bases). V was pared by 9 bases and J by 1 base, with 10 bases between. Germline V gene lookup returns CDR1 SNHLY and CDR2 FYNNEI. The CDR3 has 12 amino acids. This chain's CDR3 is CARLASSYEQYF. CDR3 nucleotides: TGTGCCAGGCTAGCATCATCCTACGAGCAGTACTTC. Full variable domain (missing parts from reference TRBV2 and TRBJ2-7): EPEVTQTPSHQVTQMGQEVILRCVPISNHLYFYWYRQILGQKVEFLVSFYNNEISEKSEIFDDQFSVERPDGSNFTLKIRSTKLEDSAMYFCARLASSYEQYFGPGTRLTVT.

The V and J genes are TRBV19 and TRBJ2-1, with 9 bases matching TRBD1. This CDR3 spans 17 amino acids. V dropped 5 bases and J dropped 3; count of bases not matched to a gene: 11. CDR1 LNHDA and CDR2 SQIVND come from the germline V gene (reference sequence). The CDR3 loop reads CASSVRGTGKRYNEQFF. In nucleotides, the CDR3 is TGTGCCAGTAGTGTCCGTGGGACAGGGAAACGCTACAATGAGCAGTTCTTC.

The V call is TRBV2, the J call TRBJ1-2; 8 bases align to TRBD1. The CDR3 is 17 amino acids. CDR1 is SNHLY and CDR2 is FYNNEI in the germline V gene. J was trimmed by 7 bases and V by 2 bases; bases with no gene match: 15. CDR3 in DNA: TGTGCCAGCAGTGAATTCCTCTTGGACAGGGCGAAGGGTGGCTACACCTTC. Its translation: CASSEFLLDRAKGGYTF. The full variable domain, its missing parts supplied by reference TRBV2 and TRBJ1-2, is EPEVTQTPSHQVTQMGQEVILRCVPISNHLYFYWYRQILGQKVEFLVSFYNNEISEKSEIFDDQFSVERPDGSNFTLKIRSTKLEDSAMYFCASSEFLLDRAKGGYTFGSGTRLTVV.

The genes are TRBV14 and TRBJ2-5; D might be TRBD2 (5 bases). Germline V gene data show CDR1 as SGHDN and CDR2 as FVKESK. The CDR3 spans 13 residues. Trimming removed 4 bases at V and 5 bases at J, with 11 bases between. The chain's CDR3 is CASSRISAETQYF. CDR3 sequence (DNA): TGTGCCAGCAGCCGGATTAGCGCCGAGACCCAGTACTTC.